This T cell receptor (beta chain) was captured in a study of CD8 T cells in Susac syndrome. After extraction with the RNeasy kit, roughly 0.45 to 1 ug of the RNA was reverse transcribed using random hexamers. MiXCR, run by TCRdb on the immunoSEQ multiplex PCR reads, gives a single entry per CDR3 protein. Here the sample spans about 130,000 distinct CDR3 sequences, around 90% being singletons. Looked up from germline, CDR1 is MNHNS and CDR2 is SASEGT. Deletions cut 8 bases from V and 3 bases from J, with 11 bases between. The CDR3 has 12 residues. The sequence derives from a human donor with multiple sclerosis. Specimen: CD8+ T cells from PBMCs. The V and J genes are TRBV6-1 and TRBJ2-7, with D possibly being TRBD1 (5 bases). The CDR3 protein is CASQQDNYEQYF. The CDR3 nucleotides read TGTGCCAGCCAACAGGACAACTACGAGCAGTACTTC.